This TCR beta chain stems from a study of blood T cells in healthy people across ages. Study observations and caveats: Any conclusive comparison of naive versus antigen-experienced cells was prevented by using unsorted PBMCs. With naive T cell percentage, TCR beta diversity showed a strong correlation. Naive CD4+ cell counts and diversity both ran higher in long-lived than in aged donors.

Combining a sample-barcoded 5' primer with a J-beta primer mix, a second PCR ran for about 7 to 12 cycles. The template-switch adaptor was a 5' adaptor with 12 random nucleotides. It tagged each cDNA molecule. TCRdb itself ran the 5' RACE reads through MiXCR, one entry per CDR3 protein. The profile covers about 1,000,000 distinct CDR3 sequences, with around 43% appearing a single time and approximately 17% taken by the ten largest. The junction had 5 bases not matched to a gene; V was cut back by 5 bases and J by 6 bases. The CDR3 contains 13 residues. The germline V gene encodes CDR1 SEHNR and CDR2 FQNEAQ (reference sequence). At least ten counts were recorded for this clonotype. The antigen is undetermined.

The receptor was isolated from an older woman in good health. The chain carries TRBV7-9 and TRBJ2-7; 9 bases map to TRBD2. The specimen was blood. The CDR3 region is CASSPGLAAEQYF. In nucleotides, the CDR3 is TGTGCCAGCAGCCCGGGACTAGCTGCCGAGCAGTACTTC.